This T cell receptor (beta chain) was sequenced for a study of T cell clonotyping in hematopoietic cell transplantation. Overall study findings and caveats: Broader posttransplant TCR repertoire diversity was predicted by graft donor and pretransplant recipient Inverse Simpson Index values.

The method was immunoSEQ multiplex PCR; TCRdb's version includes in-frame clones alone and lacks a portion of them. This table holds fewer than 80,000 clones, 90% to 95% found once. The CDR3 covers 15 residues. V lost 5 bases and J 6 bases, leaving 19 bases between the germline ends. Germline V gene lookup returns CDR1 SNHLY and CDR2 FYNNEI. This clone was seen once. Its antigen remains unknown. This TCR was recovered from a man aged 45-65 years in good health. Some clones in this sample may be carry-over from other donors' samples. The sequencing input was peripheral blood mononuclear cells. This chain links TRBV2 with TRBJ1-1, with D tentatively TRBD1 (6 bases). CDR3 loop: CASSQSLTGGSEAFF. The CDR3 DNA reads as TGTGCCAGCAGTCAATCGTTGACAGGAGGATCTGAAGCTTTCTTT.